A single T cell receptor (beta chain) is shown here with its context. These data are taken from a study of blood T cell repertoires in COVID-19. Study information: Samples came from the United States, Italy and Spain, spanning acute and convalescent COVID-19.

The authors' processing: The assay estimated nucleated cells by amplifying reference gene primers. Clones were sequenced by immunoSEQ multiplex PCR, and TCRdb holds only the in-frame ones, with some missing. D and trimming come from the DNA, and the V and J calls and clone size come from that table. The top ten hold around 3% of the sample, which has around 300,000 clones, 88% seen once. Participants were placed into cohorts based on the clinical history they reported. This sequence originates from a woman aged 45 to 65 who had recovered from COVID-19. Sequencing input: PBMCs or T cells enriched from blood (not recorded which).

This CDR3 reads CASSLGLLSSYEQYF. DNA for the CDR3: TGTGCCAGCAGCTTAGGTCTCCTGAGCTCCTACGAGCAGTACTTC. The V call is TRBV7-2, the J call TRBJ2-7; the D is unclear. V shed 1 base and J shed 0 bases, with 10 bases lying between them. The CDR3 extends over 15 amino acids. The germline V gene encodes CDR1 SGHTA and CDR2 FQGNSA.